The clone carrying this TCR beta chain was counted a single time. The V gene's germline CDR1 is SGHNT and CDR2 YENEEA. V trimming: 3 bases; J trimming: 3 bases; junction bases outside the gene matches: 8. The CDR3 runs to 16 residues. Researchers divided each subset's genomic DNA evenly across several immunoSEQ plates. Some 30,000 T cell genomes, or roughly 180 ng DNA, went into the sorted-subset replicate PCRs. Original handling: Junction-only immunoSEQ data arrived without quality scores, meaning filtering differed. Method: immunoSEQ multiplex PCR; TCRdb's copy keeps in-frame clones and lacks some. D and trimming come from the DNA, and the V and J calls and clone size come from that table. The table has around 1.5 million clones, roughly 98% seen once. The data were obtained in a study of shared clonotypes between healthy human individuals. Every one of the donors was a Caucasian adult that lived in Nashville, Tennessee.

The chain is built from TRBV11-3 and TRBJ2-1; TRBD2 agrees at 7 bases. The receptor was isolated from a man younger than 45 in good health. Sequencing used naive CD4+ T cells sorted from blood. Subset denoted: CD45RA+ positively selected. The CDR3: CASSLGREWGYNEQFF. The CDR3 DNA follows: TGTGCCAGCAGCTTGGGGAGGGAGTGGGGCTACAATGAGCAGTTCTTC.